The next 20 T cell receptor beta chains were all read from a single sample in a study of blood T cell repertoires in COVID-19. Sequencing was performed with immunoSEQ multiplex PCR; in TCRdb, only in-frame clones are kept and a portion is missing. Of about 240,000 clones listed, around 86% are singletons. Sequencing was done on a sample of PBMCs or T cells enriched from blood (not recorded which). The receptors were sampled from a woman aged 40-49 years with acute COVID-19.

CDR3 sequence: CASSHLASRLSYNEQFF. In DNA form, the CDR3 reads TGTGCCAGCAGCCATCTAGCTAGTCGCCTATCCTACAATGAGCAGTTCTTC. The V call is TRBV7-6, the J call TRBJ2-1; a weak D match, TRBD2 (5 bases). V shed 5 bases and J shed 1 base, with 18 bases lying between them. The CDR3 runs to 17 residues. From germline, CDR1 is SGHVS and CDR2 FNYEAQ.

This chain's CDR3 is CASSPNPAGTRGTGQYF. In DNA, the CDR3 is TGTGCCAGCAGTCCTAATCCAGCCGGGACTAGGGGGACCGGGCAGTACTTC. This sequence joins TRBV27 and TRBJ2-7, with TRBD2 identical over 8 bases. Germline V CDR1 and CDR2: MNHEY, SMNVEV (reference sequence). V lost 5 bases to trimming and J lost 9 bases; unmatched junction nucleotides: 21. The length of the CDR3 is 17 residues.

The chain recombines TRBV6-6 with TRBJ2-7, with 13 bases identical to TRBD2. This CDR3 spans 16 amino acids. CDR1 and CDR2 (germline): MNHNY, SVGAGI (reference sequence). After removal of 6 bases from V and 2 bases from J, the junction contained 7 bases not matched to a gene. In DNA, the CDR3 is TGTGCCAGCAGCGGACTAGCGGGAGCGCGTACCTACGAGCAGTACTTC. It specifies CASSGLAGARTYEQYF.

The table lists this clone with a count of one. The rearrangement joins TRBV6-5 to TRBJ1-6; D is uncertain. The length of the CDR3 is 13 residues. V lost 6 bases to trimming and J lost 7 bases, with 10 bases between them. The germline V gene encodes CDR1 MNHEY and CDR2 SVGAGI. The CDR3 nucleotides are TGTGCCAGCAGCCGCTCGGGGAATTCACCCCTCCACTTT. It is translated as CASSRSGNSPLHF.

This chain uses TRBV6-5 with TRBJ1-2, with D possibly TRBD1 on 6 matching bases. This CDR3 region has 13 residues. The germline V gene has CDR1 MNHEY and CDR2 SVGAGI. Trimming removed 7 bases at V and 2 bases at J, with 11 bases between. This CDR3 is CASTTTGNYGYTF. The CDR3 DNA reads TGTGCCAGCACCACGACAGGCAACTATGGCTACACCTTC.

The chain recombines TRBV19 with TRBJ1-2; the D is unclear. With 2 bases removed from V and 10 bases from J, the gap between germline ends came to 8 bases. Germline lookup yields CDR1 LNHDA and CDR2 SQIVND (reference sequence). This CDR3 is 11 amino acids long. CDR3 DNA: TGTGCCAGTAGTATACGCAGGCACTACACCTTC. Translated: CASSIRRHYTF.

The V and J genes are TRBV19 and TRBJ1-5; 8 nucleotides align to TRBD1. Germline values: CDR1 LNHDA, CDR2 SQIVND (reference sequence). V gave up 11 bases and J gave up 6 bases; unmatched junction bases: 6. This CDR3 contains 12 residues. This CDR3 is CAASGGFQPQHF. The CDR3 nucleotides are TGTGCCGCCTCAGGGGGCTTTCAGCCCCAGCATTTT.

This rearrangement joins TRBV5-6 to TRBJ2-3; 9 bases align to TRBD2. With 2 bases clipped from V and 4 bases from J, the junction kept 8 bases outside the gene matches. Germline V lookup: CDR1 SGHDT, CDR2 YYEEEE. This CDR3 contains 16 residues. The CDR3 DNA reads TGTGCCAGCAGCTTCTTCTCTAGCGGGACGTCAGATACGCAGTATTTT. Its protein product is CASSFFSSGTSDTQYF.

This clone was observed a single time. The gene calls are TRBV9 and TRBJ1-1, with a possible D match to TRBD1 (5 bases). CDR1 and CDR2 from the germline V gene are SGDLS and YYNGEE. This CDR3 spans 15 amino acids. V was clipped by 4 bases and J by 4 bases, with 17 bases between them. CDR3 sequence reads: CASSIGIGRGTEAFF. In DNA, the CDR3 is TGTGCCAGCAGCATCGGGATAGGGAGGGGCACTGAAGCTTTCTTT.

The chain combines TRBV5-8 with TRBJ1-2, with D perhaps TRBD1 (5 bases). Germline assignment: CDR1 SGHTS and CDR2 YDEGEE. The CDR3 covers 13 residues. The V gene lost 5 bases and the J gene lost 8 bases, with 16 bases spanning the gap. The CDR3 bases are TGTGCCAGCAGGACAGATTTATTACTCGGCTACACCTTC. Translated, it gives CASRTDLLLGYTF.

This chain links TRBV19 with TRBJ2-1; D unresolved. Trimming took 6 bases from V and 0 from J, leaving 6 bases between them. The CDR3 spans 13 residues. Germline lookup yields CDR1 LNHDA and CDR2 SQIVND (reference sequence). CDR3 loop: CASSGYSYNEQFF. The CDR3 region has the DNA TGTGCCAGTAGCGGGTACTCCTACAATGAGCAGTTCTTC.

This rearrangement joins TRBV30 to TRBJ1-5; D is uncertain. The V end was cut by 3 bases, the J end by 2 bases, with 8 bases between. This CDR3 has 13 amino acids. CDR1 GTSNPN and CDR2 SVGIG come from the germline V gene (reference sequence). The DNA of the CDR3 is TGTGCCTGGAGCACTGGTGGCAATCAGCCCCAGCATTTT. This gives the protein CAWSTGGNQPQHF.

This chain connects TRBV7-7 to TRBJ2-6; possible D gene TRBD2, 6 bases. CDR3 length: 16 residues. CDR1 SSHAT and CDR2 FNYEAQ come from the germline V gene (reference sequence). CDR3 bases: TGTGCTAGCTCGAGGGACGGGAGCTCTGGGGCCAACGTCCTGACTTTC. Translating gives CASSRDGSSGANVLTF.

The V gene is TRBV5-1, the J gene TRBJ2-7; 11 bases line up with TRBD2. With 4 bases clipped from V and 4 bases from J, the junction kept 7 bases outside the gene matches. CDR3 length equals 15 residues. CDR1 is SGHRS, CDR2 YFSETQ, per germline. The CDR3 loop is CASSVTGLAEYEQYF. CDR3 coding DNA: TGCGCCAGCAGCGTGACGGGACTAGCGGAATACGAGCAGTACTTC.

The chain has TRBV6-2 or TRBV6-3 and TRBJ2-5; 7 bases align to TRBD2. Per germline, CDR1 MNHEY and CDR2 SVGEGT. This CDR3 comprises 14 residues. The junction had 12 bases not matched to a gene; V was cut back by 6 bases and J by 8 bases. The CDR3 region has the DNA TGTGCCAGCAGCTCCCAGACTAGCAGCGCAACCCAGTACTTC. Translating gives CASSSQTSSATQYF.

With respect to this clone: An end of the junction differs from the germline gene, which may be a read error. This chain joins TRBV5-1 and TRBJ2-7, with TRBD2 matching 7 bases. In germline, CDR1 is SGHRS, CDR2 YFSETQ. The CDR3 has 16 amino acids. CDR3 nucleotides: TGCGCCCGCAGCCCGGAAGGTGGGGGGGGAGAATACGAGCAGTACTTC. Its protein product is CARSPEGGGGEYEQYF.

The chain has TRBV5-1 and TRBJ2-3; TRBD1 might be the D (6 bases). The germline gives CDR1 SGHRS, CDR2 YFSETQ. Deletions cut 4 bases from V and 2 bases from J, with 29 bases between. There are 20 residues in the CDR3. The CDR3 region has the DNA TGCGCCAGCAGCCCCAGGGACACCAACTCGCAACTATTGGCCACAGATACGCAGTATTTT. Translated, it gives CASSPRDTNSQLLATDTQYF.

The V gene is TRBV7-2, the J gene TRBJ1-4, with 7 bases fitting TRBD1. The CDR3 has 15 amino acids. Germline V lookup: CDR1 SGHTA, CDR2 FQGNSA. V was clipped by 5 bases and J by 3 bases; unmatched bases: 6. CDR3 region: CASSQETGSNEKLFF. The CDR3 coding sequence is TGTGCCAGCAGCCAAGAGACAGGGTCTAATGAAAAACTGTTTTTT.

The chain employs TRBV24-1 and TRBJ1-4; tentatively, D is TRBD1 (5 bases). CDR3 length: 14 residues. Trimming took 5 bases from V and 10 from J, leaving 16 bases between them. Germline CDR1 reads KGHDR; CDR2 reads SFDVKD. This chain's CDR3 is CATSVIRGIRKLFF. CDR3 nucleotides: TGTGCCACCAGTGTAATTAGGGGAATCAGAAAACTGTTTTTT.

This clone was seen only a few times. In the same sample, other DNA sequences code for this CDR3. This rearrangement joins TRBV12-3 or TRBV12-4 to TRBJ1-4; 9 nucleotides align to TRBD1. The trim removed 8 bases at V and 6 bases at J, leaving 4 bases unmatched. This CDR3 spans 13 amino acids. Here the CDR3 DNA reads TGTGCCAGCTCCGGGACAGGGTATGAAAAACTGTTTTTT. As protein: CASSGTGYEKLFF.